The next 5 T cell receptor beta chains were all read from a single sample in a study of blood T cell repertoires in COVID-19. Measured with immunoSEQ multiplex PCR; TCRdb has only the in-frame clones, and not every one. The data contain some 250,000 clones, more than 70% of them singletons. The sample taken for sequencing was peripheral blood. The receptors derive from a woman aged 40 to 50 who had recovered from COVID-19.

CDR3 loop: CASSYGERTFYNEQFF. The CDR3 bases are TGTGCCAGCAGTTACGGGGAGCGGACCTTCTACAATGAGCAGTTCTTC. This chain links TRBV6-2 or TRBV6-3 with TRBJ2-1; D is perhaps TRBD2 (5 bases). V lost 2 bases, J lost 3 bases, and 14 bases lay in between. The germline V gene has CDR1 MNHEY and CDR2 SVGEGT. This CDR3 is built from 16 residues.

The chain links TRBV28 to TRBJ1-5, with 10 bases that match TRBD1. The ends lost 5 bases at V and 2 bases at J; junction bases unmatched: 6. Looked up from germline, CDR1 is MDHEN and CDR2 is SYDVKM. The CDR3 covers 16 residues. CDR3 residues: CASSPRTGGGNQPQHF. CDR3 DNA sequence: TGTGCCAGCAGTCCCCGGACAGGGGGGGGCAATCAGCCCCAGCATTTT.

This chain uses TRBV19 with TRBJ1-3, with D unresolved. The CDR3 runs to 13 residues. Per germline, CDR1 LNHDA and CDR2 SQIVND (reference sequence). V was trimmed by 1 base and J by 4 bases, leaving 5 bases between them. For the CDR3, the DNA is TGTGCCAGTAGTATAGCGAGCGGAAACACCATATATTTT. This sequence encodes CASSIASGNTIYF.

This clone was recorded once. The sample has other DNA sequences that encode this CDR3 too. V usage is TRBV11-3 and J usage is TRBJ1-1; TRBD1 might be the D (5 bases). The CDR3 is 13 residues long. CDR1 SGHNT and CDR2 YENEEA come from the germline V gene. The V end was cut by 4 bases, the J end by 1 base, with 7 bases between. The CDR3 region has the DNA TGTGCCAGCAGCTCGGACACGAACACTGAAGCTTTCTTT. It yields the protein CASSSDTNTEAFF.

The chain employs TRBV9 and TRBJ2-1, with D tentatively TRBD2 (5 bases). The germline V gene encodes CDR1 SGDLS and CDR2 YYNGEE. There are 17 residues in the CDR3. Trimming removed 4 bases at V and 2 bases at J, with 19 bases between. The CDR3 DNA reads TGTGCCAGCAGCCCGCGGGCGGCCTCTGGCGCCTACAATGAGCAGTTCTTC. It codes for CASSPRAASGAYNEQFF.